Given below is one TCR beta chain in context. The sample originates from a study of blood T cell repertoires in COVID-19. Background on the study: The United States, Italy and Spain provided the acute and convalescent COVID-19 samples. T cells, B-cell-depleted T cells, or PBMCs supplied cDNA or gDNA.

Seattle's enrolled individuals joined amid active infection and were then monitored longitudinally. Authors' data handling: Reference gene primer amplification in the assay estimated nucleated cell counts. Profiled with immunoSEQ multiplex PCR; TCRdb holds only in-frame clones, not every one. D and trimming were read from the DNA, whereas the V and J calls and clone size are those reported in that table. The sample has some 300,000 clones, around 90% seen once. Sequenced input: peripheral blood. This clonotype was obtained from a woman aged 50 to 60 with COVID-19, enrolled during active disease.

The CDR3 nucleotides read TGTGCCAGCAGCTTGGGGGGACTAGCGGGAAACACCGGGGAGCTGTTTTTT. As protein: CASSLGGLAGNTGELFF. The chain links TRBV11-3 to TRBJ2-2; 13 positions match TRBD2. The CDR3 consists of 17 residues. Losses at the gene ends were 3 bases for V and 2 bases for J; bases not matched to a gene: 3. Germline V lookup: CDR1 SGHNT, CDR2 YENEEA.